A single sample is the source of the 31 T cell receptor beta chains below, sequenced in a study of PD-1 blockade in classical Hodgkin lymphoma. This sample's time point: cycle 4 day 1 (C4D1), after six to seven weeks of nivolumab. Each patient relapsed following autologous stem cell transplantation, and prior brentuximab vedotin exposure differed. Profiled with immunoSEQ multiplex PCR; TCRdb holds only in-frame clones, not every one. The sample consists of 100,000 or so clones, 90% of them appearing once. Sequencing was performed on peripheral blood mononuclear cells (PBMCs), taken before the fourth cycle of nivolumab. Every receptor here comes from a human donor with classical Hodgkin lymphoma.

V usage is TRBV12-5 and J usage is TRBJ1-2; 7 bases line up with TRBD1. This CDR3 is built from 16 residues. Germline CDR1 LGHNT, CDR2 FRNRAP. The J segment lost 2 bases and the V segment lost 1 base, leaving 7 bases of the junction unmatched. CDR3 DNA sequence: TGTGCTAGTGGTTTGGGCTTGACAGGGAGGAACTATGGCTACACCTTC. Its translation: CASGLGLTGRNYGYTF. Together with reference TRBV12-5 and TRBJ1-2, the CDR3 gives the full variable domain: DARVTQTPRHKVTEMGQEVTMRCQPILGHNTVFWYRQTMMQGLELLAYFRNRAPLDDSGMPKDRFSAEMPDATLATLKIQPSEPRDSAVYFCASGLGLTGRNYGYTFGSGTRLTVV.

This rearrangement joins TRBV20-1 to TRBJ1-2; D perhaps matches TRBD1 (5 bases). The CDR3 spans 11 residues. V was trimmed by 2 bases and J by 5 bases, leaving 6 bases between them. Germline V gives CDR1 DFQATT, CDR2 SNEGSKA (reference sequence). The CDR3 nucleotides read TGCAGTGCTAGACAGGGTTATGGCTACACCTTC. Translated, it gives CSARQGYGYTF.

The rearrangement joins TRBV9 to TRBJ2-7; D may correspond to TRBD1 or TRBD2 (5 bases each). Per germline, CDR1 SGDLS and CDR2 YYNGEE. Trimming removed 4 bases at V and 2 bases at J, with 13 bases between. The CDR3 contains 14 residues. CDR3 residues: CASSPGTEPYEQYF. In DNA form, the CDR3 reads TGTGCCAGCAGCCCCGGGACGGAGCCCTACGAGCAGTACTTC. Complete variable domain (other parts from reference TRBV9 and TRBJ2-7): DSGVTQTPKHLITATGQRVTLRCSPRSGDLSVYWYQQSLDQGLQFLIQYYNGEERAKGNILERFSAQQFPDLHSELNLSSLELGDSALYFCASSPGTEPYEQYFGPGTRLTVT.

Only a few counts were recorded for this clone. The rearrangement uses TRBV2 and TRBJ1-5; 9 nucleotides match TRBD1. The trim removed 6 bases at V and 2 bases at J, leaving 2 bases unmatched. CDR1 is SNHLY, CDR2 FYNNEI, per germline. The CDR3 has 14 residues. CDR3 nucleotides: TGTGCCAGCAGGTGGACAGGGGGCAATCAGCCCCAGCATTTT. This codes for CASRWTGGNQPQHF.

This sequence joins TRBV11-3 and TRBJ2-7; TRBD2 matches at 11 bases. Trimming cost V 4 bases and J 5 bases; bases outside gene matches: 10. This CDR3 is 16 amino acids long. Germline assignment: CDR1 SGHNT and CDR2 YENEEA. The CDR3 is CASSYSGGASINEQYF. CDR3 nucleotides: TGTGCCAGCAGCTATAGCGGGGGGGCCTCGATCAACGAGCAGTACTTC. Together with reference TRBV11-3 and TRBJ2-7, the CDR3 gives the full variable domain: EAGVVQSPRYKIIEKKQPVAFWCNPISGHNTLYWYLQNLGQGPELLIRYENEEAVDDSQLPKDRFSAERLKGVDSTLKIQPAELGDSAVYLCASSYSGGASINEQYFGPGTRLTVT.

Here the CDR3 reads CASSKSQGNTEAFF. The DNA of the CDR3 is TGTGCCAGCAGCAAAAGTCAGGGTAACACTGAAGCTTTCTTT. The V call is TRBV19, the J call TRBJ1-1, with a weak D call TRBD1 (5 bases). CDR1 and CDR2 (germline): LNHDA, SQIVND (reference sequence). The CDR3 is made up of 14 amino acids. The germline V and J ends were trimmed by 9 bases and 2 bases, with 16 bases remaining between them.

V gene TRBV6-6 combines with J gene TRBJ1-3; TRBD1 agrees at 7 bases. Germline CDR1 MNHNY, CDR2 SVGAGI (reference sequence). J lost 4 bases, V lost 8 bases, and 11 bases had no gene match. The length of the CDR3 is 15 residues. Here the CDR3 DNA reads TGTGCCAGCCACGTCGGGACAGTTCTAGGAAACACCATATATTTT. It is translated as CASHVGTVLGNTIYF.

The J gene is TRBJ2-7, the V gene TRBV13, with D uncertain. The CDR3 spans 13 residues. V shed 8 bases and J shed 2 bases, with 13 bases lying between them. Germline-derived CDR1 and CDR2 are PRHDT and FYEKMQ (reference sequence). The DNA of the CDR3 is TGTGCCAGCTCTCTGGGTCTGACCTACGAGCAGTACTTC. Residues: CASSLGLTYEQYF.

The CDR3 loop is CASSESTAQPQHF. CDR3 nucleotides: TGCGCCAGCAGTGAGTCGACGGCCCAGCCCCAGCATTTT. V gene TRBV10-2 combines with J gene TRBJ1-5; no clear D gene. Germline CDR1 is WSHSY and CDR2 is SAAADI. V dropped 0 bases and J dropped 7 bases, with 7 bases sitting between them. This CDR3 contains 13 residues.

CDR3 coding DNA: TGTGCCTGGAGTCTAAGGGCGATGAGCGAGGGGGGAGGCGGCTACACCTTC. It encodes CAWSLRAMSEGGGGYTF. This sequence joins TRBV30 and TRBJ1-2; possibly TRBD1 for D (6 bases). The CDR3 runs to 17 residues. CDR1 and CDR2 from the germline V gene are GTSNPN and SVGIG (reference sequence). Trimming stripped 2 bases from V and 8 bases from J, with 27 bases between.

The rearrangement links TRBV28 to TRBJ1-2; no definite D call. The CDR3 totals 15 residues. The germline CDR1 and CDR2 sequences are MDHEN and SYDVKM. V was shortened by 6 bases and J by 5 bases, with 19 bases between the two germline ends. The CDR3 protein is CASSPSTSSTYGYTF. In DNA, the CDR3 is TGTGCCAGCAGCCCCTCCACCTCCAGCACATATGGCTACACCTTC.

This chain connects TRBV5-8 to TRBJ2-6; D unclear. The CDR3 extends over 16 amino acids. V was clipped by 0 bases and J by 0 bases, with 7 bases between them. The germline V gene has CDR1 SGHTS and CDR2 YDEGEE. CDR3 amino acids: CASSLGFVSGANVLTF. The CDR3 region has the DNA TGTGCCAGCAGCTTGGGATTTGTCTCTGGGGCCAACGTCCTGACTTTC. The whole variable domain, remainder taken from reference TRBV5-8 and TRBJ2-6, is EAGVTQSPTHLIKTRGQQATLRCSPISGHTSVYWYQQALGLGLQFLLWYDEGEERNRGNFPPRFSGRQFPNYSSELNVNALELEDSALYLCASSLGFVSGANVLTFGAGSRLTVL.

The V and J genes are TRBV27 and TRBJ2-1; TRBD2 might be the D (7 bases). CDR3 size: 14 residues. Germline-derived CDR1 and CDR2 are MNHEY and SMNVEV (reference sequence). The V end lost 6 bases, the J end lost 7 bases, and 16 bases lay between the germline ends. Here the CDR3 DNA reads TGTGCCAGCAGGGCACAGGGAGGGGGTAATGAGCAGTTCTTC. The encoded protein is CASRAQGGGNEQFF.

Here the CDR3 DNA reads TGTGCCAGCAGTTTTGGCACAGCTGTGAACACTGAAGCTTTCTTT. This sequence encodes CASSFGTAVNTEAFF. This chain links TRBV27 with TRBJ1-1; no definite D call. The length of the CDR3 is 15 residues. Germline assignment: CDR1 MNHEY and CDR2 SMNVEV (reference sequence). Trimming took 3 bases from V and 0 from J, leaving 11 bases between them.

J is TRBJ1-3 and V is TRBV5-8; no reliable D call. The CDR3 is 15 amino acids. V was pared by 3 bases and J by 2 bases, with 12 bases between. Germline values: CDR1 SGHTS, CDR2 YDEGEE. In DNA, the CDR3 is TGTGCCAGCAGCTACCGGGGTGGAACTGGAAACACCATATATTTT. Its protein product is CASSYRGGTGNTIYF.

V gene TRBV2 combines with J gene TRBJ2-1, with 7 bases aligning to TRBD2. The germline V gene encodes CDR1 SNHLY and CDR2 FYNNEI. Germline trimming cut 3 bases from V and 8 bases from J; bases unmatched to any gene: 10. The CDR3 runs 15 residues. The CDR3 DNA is TGTGCCAGCAGTGACCCCGGGACTACGGGGGATGAGCAGTTCTTC. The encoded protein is CASSDPGTTGDEQFF.

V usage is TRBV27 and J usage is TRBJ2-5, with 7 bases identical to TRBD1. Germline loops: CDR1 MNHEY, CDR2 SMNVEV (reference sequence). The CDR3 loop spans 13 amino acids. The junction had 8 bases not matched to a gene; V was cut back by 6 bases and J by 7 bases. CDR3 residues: CASRLGTVGTQYF. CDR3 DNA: TGTGCCAGCAGGCTGGGGACAGTCGGGACCCAGTACTTC.

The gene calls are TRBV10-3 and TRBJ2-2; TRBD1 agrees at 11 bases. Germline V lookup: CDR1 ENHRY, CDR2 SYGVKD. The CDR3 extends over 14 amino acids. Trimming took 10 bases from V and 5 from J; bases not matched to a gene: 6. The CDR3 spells CATEGTGGTGELFF. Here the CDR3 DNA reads TGTGCCACCGAAGGGACAGGGGGGACCGGGGAGCTGTTTTTT.

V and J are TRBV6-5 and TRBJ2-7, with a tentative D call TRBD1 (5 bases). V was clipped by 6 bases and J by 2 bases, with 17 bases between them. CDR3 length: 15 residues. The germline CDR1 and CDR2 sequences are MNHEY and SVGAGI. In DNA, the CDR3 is TGTGCCAGCAGCGACACGAAGACAGCAGCCTACGAGCAGTACTTC. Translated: CASSDTKTAAYEQYF.

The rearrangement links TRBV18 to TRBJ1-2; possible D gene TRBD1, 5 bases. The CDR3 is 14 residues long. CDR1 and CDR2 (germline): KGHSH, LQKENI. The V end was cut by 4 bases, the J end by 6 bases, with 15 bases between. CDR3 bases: TGTGCCAGCTCACGCCTCAGCAGGGAAGATGGCTACACCTTC. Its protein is CASSRLSREDGYTF.

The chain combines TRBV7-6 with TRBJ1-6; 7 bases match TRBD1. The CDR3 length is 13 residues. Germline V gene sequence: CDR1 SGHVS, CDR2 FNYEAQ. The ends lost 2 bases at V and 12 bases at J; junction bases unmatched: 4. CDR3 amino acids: CASSLKGDRPLHF. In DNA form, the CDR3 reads TGTGCCAGCAGCTTAAAAGGGGACAGACCCCTCCACTTT.

The CDR3 protein is CASSFGLLNEQFF. CDR3 bases: TGTGCCAGCAGCTTTGGCCTCCTCAATGAGCAGTTCTTC. The chain couples TRBV12-1 to TRBJ2-1. TRBV12-1 is labeled a pseudogene. CDR3 length: 13 residues.

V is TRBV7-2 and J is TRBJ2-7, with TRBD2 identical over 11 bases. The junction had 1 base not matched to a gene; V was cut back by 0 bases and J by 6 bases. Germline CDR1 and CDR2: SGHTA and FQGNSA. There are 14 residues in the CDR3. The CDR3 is CASSLALAGGEQYF. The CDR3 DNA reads TGTGCCAGCAGCTTAGCCCTAGCGGGGGGCGAGCAGTACTTC.

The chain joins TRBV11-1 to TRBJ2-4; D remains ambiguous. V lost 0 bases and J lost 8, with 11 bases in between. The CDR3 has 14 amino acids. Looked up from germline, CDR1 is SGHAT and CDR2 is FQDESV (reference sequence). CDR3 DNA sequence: TGTGCCAGCAGCTTAGCACAAGTAACAGACATTCAGTACTTC. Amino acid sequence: CASSLAQVTDIQYF.

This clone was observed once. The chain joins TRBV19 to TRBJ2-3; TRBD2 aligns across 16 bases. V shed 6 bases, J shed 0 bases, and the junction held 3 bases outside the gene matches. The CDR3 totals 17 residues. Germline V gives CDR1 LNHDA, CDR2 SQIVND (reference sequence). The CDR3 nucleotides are TGTGCCAGTAGCGGGACTAGCGGGGGGGCTAGCACAGATACGCAGTATTTT. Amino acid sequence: CASSGTSGGASTDTQYF.

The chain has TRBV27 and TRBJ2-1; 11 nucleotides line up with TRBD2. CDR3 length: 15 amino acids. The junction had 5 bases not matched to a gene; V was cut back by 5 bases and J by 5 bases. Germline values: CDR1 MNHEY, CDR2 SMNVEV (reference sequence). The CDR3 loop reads CASSRGTSGNNEQFF. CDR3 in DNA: TGTGCCAGCAGTCGCGGGACTAGCGGAAACAATGAGCAGTTCTTC.

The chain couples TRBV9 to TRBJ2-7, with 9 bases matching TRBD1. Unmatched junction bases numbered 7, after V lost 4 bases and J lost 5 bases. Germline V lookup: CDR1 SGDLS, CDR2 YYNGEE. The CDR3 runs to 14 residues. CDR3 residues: CASSSGDRVHEQYF. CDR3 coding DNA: TGTGCCAGCAGCTCAGGGGACAGGGTCCACGAGCAGTACTTC.

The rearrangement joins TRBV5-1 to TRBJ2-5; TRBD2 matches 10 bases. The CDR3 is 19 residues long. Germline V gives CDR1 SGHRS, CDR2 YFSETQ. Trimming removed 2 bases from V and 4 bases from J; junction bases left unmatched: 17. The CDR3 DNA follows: TGCGCCAGCAGCTTTCAGGCGATGGCTAGCGGGGGTCGGGTAGAGACCCAGTACTTC. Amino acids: CASSFQAMASGGRVETQYF. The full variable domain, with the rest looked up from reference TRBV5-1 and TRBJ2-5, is KAGVTQTPRYLIKTRGQQVTLSCSPISGHRSVSWYQQTPGQGLQFLFEYFSETQRNKGNFPGRFSGRQFSNSRSEMNVSTLELGDSALYLCASSFQAMASGGRVETQYFGPGTRLLVL.

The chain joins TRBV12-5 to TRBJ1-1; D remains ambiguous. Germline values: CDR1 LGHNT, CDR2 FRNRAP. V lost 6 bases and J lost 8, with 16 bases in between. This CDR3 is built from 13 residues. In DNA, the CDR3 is TGTGCTAGTGGCCTTGGCACGACACGGGAAGCTTTCTTT. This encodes CASGLGTTREAFF. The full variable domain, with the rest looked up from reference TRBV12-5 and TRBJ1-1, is DARVTQTPRHKVTEMGQEVTMRCQPILGHNTVFWYRQTMMQGLELLAYFRNRAPLDDSGMPKDRFSAEMPDATLATLKIQPSEPRDSAVYFCASGLGTTREAFFGQGTRLTVV.

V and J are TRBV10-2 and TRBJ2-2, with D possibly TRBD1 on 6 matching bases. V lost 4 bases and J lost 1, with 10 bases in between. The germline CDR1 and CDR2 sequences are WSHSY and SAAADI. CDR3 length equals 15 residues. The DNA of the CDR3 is TGCGCCAGCAGTGTTAGCAGGGGGAACACCGGGGAGCTGTTTTTT. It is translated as CASSVSRGNTGELFF.

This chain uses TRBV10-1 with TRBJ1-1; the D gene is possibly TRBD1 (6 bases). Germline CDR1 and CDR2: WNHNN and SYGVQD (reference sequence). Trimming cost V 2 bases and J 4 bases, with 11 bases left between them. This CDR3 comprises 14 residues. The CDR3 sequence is CASSEGGGSTEAFF. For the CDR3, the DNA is TGCGCCAGCAGTGAGGGGGGCGGTAGCACTGAAGCTTTCTTT.